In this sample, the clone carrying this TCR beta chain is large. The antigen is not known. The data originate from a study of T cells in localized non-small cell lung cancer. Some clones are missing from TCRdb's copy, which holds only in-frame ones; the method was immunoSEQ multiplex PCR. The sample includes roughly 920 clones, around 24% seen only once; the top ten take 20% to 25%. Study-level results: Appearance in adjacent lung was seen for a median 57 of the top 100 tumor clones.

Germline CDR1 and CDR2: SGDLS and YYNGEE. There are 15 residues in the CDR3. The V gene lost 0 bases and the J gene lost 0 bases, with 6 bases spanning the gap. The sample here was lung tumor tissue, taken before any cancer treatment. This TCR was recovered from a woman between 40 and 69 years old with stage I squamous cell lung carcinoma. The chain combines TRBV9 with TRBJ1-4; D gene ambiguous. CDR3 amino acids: CASSVGAATNEKLFF. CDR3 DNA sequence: TGTGCCAGCAGCGTAGGCGCAGCAACTAATGAAAAACTGTTTTTT. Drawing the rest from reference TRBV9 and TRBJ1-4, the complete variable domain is DSGVTQTPKHLITATGQRVTLRCSPRSGDLSVYWYQQSLDQGLQFLIQYYNGEERAKGNILERFSAQQFPDLHSELNLSSLELGDSALYFCASSVGAATNEKLFFGSGTQLSVL.